This paragraph covers one T cell receptor beta chain sequence. Antigen unknown. This sample is part of a study of Tregs in tolerant kidney transplant recipients. Broader study findings: This study did not directly address biological reproducibility. The most relevant donor-specific Treg TCRbeta repertoire apparently came from expansion with activated donor B cells. Findings come from small patient numbers and require larger validation.

This table comes from immunoSEQ multiplex PCR, and its TCRdb copy is limited to in-frame clones, with some not included. The profile covers over 50,000 clones, with approximately 82% appearing a single time and roughly 5% taken by the ten largest. CD4+CD25+CD127- Tregs, CD4+CD25- non-Tregs, CD4 and CD8 cells were sorted. Source material: CD4+ T cells from blood. The sequence was obtained from a human donor in good health.

CDR3 sequence (DNA): TGTGCCAGTCGGACGACTGCCTATGGCTACACCTTC. Its translation is CASRTTAYGYTF. The chain recombines TRBV19 with TRBJ1-2; D is unclear. The CDR3 has 12 amino acids. V lost 8 bases and J lost 4, with 11 bases in between. CDR1 is LNHDA and CDR2 is SQIVND in the germline V gene (reference sequence).